Detailed here is one TCR beta chain. The antigen is not known. CDR1 is LNHDA and CDR2 is SQIVND in the germline V gene (reference sequence). V was pared by 5 bases and J by 2 bases, with 6 bases of the junction left unmatched. The CDR3 is 17 residues long. This record belongs to a study of cytomegalovirus exposure and HLA in healthy donors. Overall study results and limits: One later analysis reportedly identified an Asian-associated ancestry cluster that showed fewer N-insertions than the roughly 720-donor mean. Presence/absence analysis assumed near-uniform sequencing depth across donors.

The PCR employed 60 Vbeta primers together with 13 Jbeta primers. Sequencing used immunoSEQ multiplex PCR; TCRdb keeps in-frame clones, though not all of them. The sample shows about 190,000 clones, approximately 80% of them seen only once. Sequencing was done on a sample of PBMCs. The chain has TRBV19 and TRBJ2-2, with 12 bases matching TRBD2. The receptor comes from a woman between 18 and 30 years old in good health and CMV-seronegative. This chain's CDR3 is CASSPRLAGDNTGELFF. Here the CDR3 DNA reads TGTGCCAGTAGTCCCCGACTAGCGGGAGATAACACCGGGGAGCTGTTTTTT.